The 27 T cell receptor beta chains below come from one sample, sequenced in a study of T cells in lung cancer brain metastases. Sequencing used immunoSEQ multiplex PCR; TCRdb keeps in-frame clones, though not all of them. The profile shows 4,000 to 6,500 clones, over 65% of them singletons. Sequenced sample: tumor tissue from a brain metastasis. These receptors came from a woman aged 50 to 60 with non-small cell lung cancer that had spread to the brain.

The CDR3 here is CASSPQDGYEQYF. The CDR3 nucleotides are TGCGCCAGCAGCCCCCAGGACGGTTACGAGCAGTACTTC. This chain links TRBV4-1 with TRBJ2-7; D is unclear. Trimming removed 4 bases from V and 4 bases from J, with 11 bases in between. The CDR3 length is 13 residues. CDR1 MGHRA and CDR2 YSYEKL come from the germline V gene.

The rearrangement uses TRBV5-4 and TRBJ2-7; the D gene could be TRBD1 or TRBD2 (5 bases each). V was shortened by 4 bases and J by 7 bases, with 18 bases between the two germline ends. This CDR3 comprises 14 residues. The germline V gene encodes CDR1 SGHNT and CDR2 YYREEE (reference sequence). The CDR3 sequence: CASSPGTERGEQYF. The CDR3 nucleotides are TGTGCCAGCAGCCCTGGGACCGAAAGAGGGGAGCAGTACTTC.

The chain combines TRBV7-2 with TRBJ1-5, with TRBD1 matching over 8 bases. CDR1 is SGHTA and CDR2 is FQGNSA in the germline V gene. The CDR3 runs to 16 residues. Trimming took 6 bases from V and 3 from J; bases not matched to a gene: 10. For the CDR3, the DNA is TGTGCCAGCAGACGTGGAGGGACAGGCTTCAATCAGCCCCAGCATTTT. Translating gives CASRRGGTGFNQPQHF.

The chain carries TRBV7-2 and TRBJ2-7; D uncertain. The CDR3 contains 16 residues. Germline V gene lookup returns CDR1 SGHTA and CDR2 FQGNSA. V lost 5 bases and J 0 bases, leaving 17 bases between the germline ends. CDR3 region: CASSPWLGPSSYEQYF. In DNA, the CDR3 is TGTGCCAGCAGCCCATGGCTAGGGCCAAGCTCCTACGAGCAGTACTTC. Complete variable domain (other parts from reference TRBV7-2 and TRBJ2-7): GAGVSQSPSNKVTEKGKDVELRCDPISGHTALYWYRQSLGQGLEFLIYFQGNSAPDKSGLPSDRFSAERTGGSVSTLTIQRTQQEDSAVYLCASSPWLGPSSYEQYFGPGTRLTVT.

This chain links TRBV14 with TRBJ1-2; D is possibly TRBD1 (6 bases). CDR3 length: 15 amino acids. Germline-derived CDR1 and CDR2 are SGHDN and FVKESK. The germline V and J ends were trimmed by 1 base and 8 bases, with 17 bases remaining between them. CDR3 in amino acids: CASSQVAGGAGGYTF. CDR3 DNA sequence: TGTGCCAGCAGCCAAGTTGCCGGGGGCGCCGGCGGCTACACCTTC.

The chain is built from TRBV5-5 and TRBJ2-7; perhaps TRBD1 as D (6 bases). V lost 0 bases and J 7 bases, leaving 17 bases between the germline ends. Germline CDR1 is SGHKS and CDR2 is YYEKEE (reference sequence). The CDR3 covers 15 residues. The CDR3 loop is CASSLAGAAQGEQYF. CDR3 sequence (DNA): TGTGCCAGCAGCTTGGCTGGGGCAGCTCAGGGGGAGCAGTACTTC.

This chain connects TRBV10-3 to TRBJ2-5; unclear D gene. V lost 0 bases and J 5 bases, leaving 1 base between the germline ends. The CDR3 contains 11 residues. Germline values: CDR1 ENHRY, CDR2 SYGVKD. The CDR3 nucleotides are TGTGCCATCAGTGAGTCCGAGACCCAGTACTTC. It codes for CAISESETQYF.

This clone came up a few times. This specimen includes other DNA sequences encoding the same CDR3. The CDR3 bases are TGTGCCAGCAGCACCGACAGGGGGAAGTACGAGCAGTACTTC. Its translation: CASSTDRGKYEQYF. J is TRBJ2-7 and V is TRBV5-8; 9 bases map to TRBD1. Germline CDR1 reads SGHTS; CDR2 reads YDEGEE. This CDR3 has 14 residues. The J segment lost 4 bases and the V segment lost 4 bases, leaving 6 bases of the junction unmatched.

This chain connects TRBV14 to TRBJ2-7; 13 nucleotides line up with TRBD2. This CDR3 is built from 15 residues. The V gene end was trimmed by 4 bases and the J gene end by 5 bases; junction bases not matched to a gene: 5. Germline CDR1 SGHDN, CDR2 FVKESK. For the CDR3, the DNA is TGTGCCAGCAGCCGACGACTAGCGGGAGGTAACGAGCAGTACTTC. Translating it yields CASSRRLAGGNEQYF.

V gene TRBV6-5 combines with J gene TRBJ1-2; D is possibly TRBD1 (6 bases). Deletions cut 6 bases from V and 5 bases from J, with 16 bases between. The germline gives CDR1 MNHEY, CDR2 SVGAGI. The CDR3 is made up of 14 amino acids. CDR3: CASSPGGGAYGYTF. The CDR3 coding sequence is TGTGCCAGCAGCCCCGGGGGGGGCGCATATGGCTACACCTTC.

V is TRBV4-3 and J is TRBJ1-4; 7 bases match TRBD1. The CDR3 runs to 15 residues. CDR1 LGHNA and CDR2 YSLEER come from the germline V gene. The V and J ends lost 1 base and 3 bases, in that order; junction bases with no gene match: 2. CDR3 DNA sequence: TGCGCCAGCAGCCAAGTGGGACAGTCTAATGAAAAACTGTTTTTT. Translation gives CASSQVGQSNEKLFF.

V and J are TRBV19 and TRBJ1-3, with D possibly matching TRBD1 (5 bases). CDR1 is LNHDA and CDR2 is SQIVND in the germline V gene (reference sequence). V lost 3 bases to trimming and J lost 1 base, with 13 bases between them. This CDR3 spans 16 amino acids. This CDR3 is CASSMSRRGSGNTIYF. The CDR3 nucleotides read TGTGCCAGTAGTATGTCAAGAAGGGGTTCTGGAAACACCATATATTTT.

The rearrangement uses TRBV6-5 and TRBJ2-7; D is perhaps TRBD1 (6 bases). CDR1 is MNHEY, CDR2 SVGAGI, per germline. The germline V and J ends were trimmed by 6 bases and 0 bases, with 15 bases remaining between them. This CDR3 has 15 amino acids. The CDR3: CASRVGQGSSYEQYF. The CDR3 nucleotides are TGTGCCAGCAGAGTTGGGCAGGGGAGCTCCTACGAGCAGTACTTC.

V gene TRBV29-1 combines with J gene TRBJ2-3; 10 bases fit TRBD1. The CDR3 runs 14 residues. Germline V gene sequence: CDR1 SQVTM, CDR2 ANQGSEA. V shed 6 bases and J 2 bases; nucleotides not matched to a gene: 5. The CDR3 loop reads CSVRQGAYTDTQYF. The CDR3 DNA reads as TGCAGCGTGCGACAGGGGGCTTACACAGATACGCAGTATTTT.

The chain is built from TRBV4-3 and TRBJ1-1; 7 nucleotides line up with TRBD1. Germline assignment: CDR1 LGHNA and CDR2 YSLEER. Unmatched junction bases numbered 8, after V lost 5 bases and J lost 5 bases. The CDR3 has 14 amino acids. The CDR3 sequence is CASSSDRVGTEAFF. CDR3 nucleotide sequence: TGCGCCAGCAGCTCAGACAGGGTAGGAACTGAAGCTTTCTTT.

The rearrangement joins TRBV30 to TRBJ2-7, with D perhaps matching TRBD1 (6 bases). The germline V gene has CDR1 GTSNPN and CDR2 SVGIG (reference sequence). V lost 5 bases to trimming and J lost 2 bases, with 10 bases between them. The CDR3 has 12 residues. The CDR3 DNA sequence: TGTGCCTGGTCAGGACAGACCTACGAGCAGTACTTC. The encoded protein is CAWSGQTYEQYF.

The rearrangement joins TRBV5-1 to TRBJ1-4; 10 bases agree with TRBD1. From germline, CDR1 is SGHRS and CDR2 YFSETQ. With 0 bases clipped from V and 6 bases from J, the junction kept 5 bases outside the gene matches. The CDR3 spans 16 residues. The DNA for the CDR3 is TGCGCCAGCAGCTTGGGAGGGACAGGGGAGTATGAAAAACTGTTTTTT. Protein: CASSLGGTGEYEKLFF. Filled out from reference TRBV5-1 and TRBJ1-4, the complete variable domain reads KAGVTQTPRYLIKTRGQQVTLSCSPISGHRSVSWYQQTPGQGLQFLFEYFSETQRNKGNFPGRFSGRQFSNSRSEMNVSTLELGDSALYLCASSLGGTGEYEKLFFGSGTQLSVL.

V gene TRBV9 combines with J gene TRBJ1-1, with 8 bases matching TRBD1. The CDR3 totals 14 residues. Unmatched junction bases numbered 3, after V lost 2 bases and J lost 3 bases. Germline CDR1 and CDR2: SGDLS and YYNGEE. The CDR3 coding sequence is TGTGCCAGCAGCGTCACAGGGGGTGACACTGAAGCTTTCTTT. Translated: CASSVTGGDTEAFF. Complete variable domain (other parts from reference TRBV9 and TRBJ1-1): DSGVTQTPKHLITATGQRVTLRCSPRSGDLSVYWYQQSLDQGLQFLIQYYNGEERAKGNILERFSAQQFPDLHSELNLSSLELGDSALYFCASSVTGGDTEAFFGQGTRLTVV.

In DNA, the CDR3 is TGTGCCAGCAGCCGAGGACAGAACACTGAAGCTTTCTTT. Translation gives CASSRGQNTEAFF. V gene TRBV14 combines with J gene TRBJ1-1, with D possibly TRBD1 on 5 matching bases. Germline V gene sequence: CDR1 SGHDN, CDR2 FVKESK. This CDR3 is 13 amino acids long. Trimming removed 4 bases at V and 1 base at J, with 7 bases between.

This clone was found once. V and J are TRBV30 and TRBJ1-2, with D possibly TRBD1 on 6 matching bases. Trimming stripped 4 bases from V and 3 bases from J, with 12 bases between. The CDR3 is made up of 13 amino acids. CDR1 is GTSNPN and CDR2 is SVGIG in the germline V gene (reference sequence). In nucleotides, the CDR3 is TGTGCCTGGAATAGGGGGTTGGACTATGGCTACACCTTC. It translates to CAWNRGLDYGYTF.

The rearrangement joins TRBV10-3 to TRBJ1-1; D remains ambiguous. V lost 3 bases and J lost 6, with 8 bases in between. Germline values: CDR1 ENHRY, CDR2 SYGVKD. This CDR3 is built from 12 residues. CDR3 residues: CAISDRVAEAFF. The CDR3 coding sequence is TGTGCCATCAGTGATAGGGTAGCTGAAGCTTTCTTT.

The chain uses TRBV15 and TRBJ2-7; D is ambiguous. Germline lookup yields CDR1 LNHNV and CDR2 YYDKDF (reference sequence). V lost 0 bases and J lost 6, with 6 bases in between. The CDR3 runs 12 residues. This chain's CDR3 is CATSRDFGEQYF. The CDR3 DNA is TGTGCCACCAGCAGAGACTTCGGCGAGCAGTACTTC. The full variable domain, completed using reference TRBV15 and TRBJ2-7, is DAMVIQNPRYQVTQFGKPVTLSCSQTLNHNVMYWYQQKSSQAPKLLFHYYDKDFNNEADTPDNFQSRRPNTSFCFLDIRSPGLGDTAMYLCATSRDFGEQYFGPGTRLTVT.

The V gene is TRBV5-1, the J gene TRBJ1-2; D is unclear. The V gene lost 3 bases and the J gene lost 5 bases, with 11 bases spanning the gap. The CDR3 sequence is 13 residues long. Germline V lookup: CDR1 SGHRS, CDR2 YFSETQ. CDR3 nucleotide sequence: TGCGCCAGCAGCTACGATAAGAGATATGGCTACACCTTC. Its translation is CASSYDKRYGYTF.

The chain recombines TRBV27 with TRBJ1-5, with 9 bases fitting TRBD1. J lost 7 bases, V lost 7 bases, and 8 bases had no gene match. CDR1 and CDR2 (germline): MNHEY, SMNVEV (reference sequence). The CDR3 loop spans 14 amino acids. CDR3 loop: CASKLPGQGQPQHF. CDR3 DNA: TGTGCCAGCAAACTACCGGGACAGGGCCAGCCCCAGCATTTT.

This CDR3 is CASSLIMAGGRDGYTF. CDR3 in DNA: TGTGCCAGCAGCTTGATAATGGCAGGGGGTAGGGATGGCTACACCTTC. J is TRBJ1-2 and V is TRBV5-6; 7 bases line up with TRBD1. The CDR3 sequence is 16 residues long. The V and J ends lost 1 base and 6 bases, in that order; junction bases with no gene match: 12. The germline V gene encodes CDR1 SGHDT and CDR2 YYEEEE.

The CDR3 DNA sequence: TGTGCCAGCAGCTTATTTACAGGGGGAAATGAAAAACTGTTTTTT. It translates to CASSLFTGGNEKLFF. The J gene is TRBJ1-4, the V gene TRBV5-4; 8 nucleotides agree with TRBD1. V was clipped by 2 bases and J by 5 bases; unmatched bases: 5. The CDR3 extends over 15 amino acids. Germline V gives CDR1 SGHNT, CDR2 YYREEE (reference sequence). Based on the CDR3 plus reference TRBV5-4 and TRBJ1-4, the full variable domain is ETGVTQSPTHLIKTRGQQVTLRCSSQSGHNTVSWYQQALGQGPQFIFQYYREEENGRGNFPPRFSGLQFPNYSSELNVNALELDDSALYLCASSLFTGGNEKLFFGSGTQLSVL.

This rearrangement joins TRBV30 to TRBJ1-1; possible D gene TRBD1, 5 bases. This CDR3 comprises 14 residues. Trimming removed 4 bases from V and 9 bases from J, with 21 bases in between. Germline V lookup: CDR1 GTSNPN, CDR2 SVGIG (reference sequence). CDR3 loop: CAWTGTGEGPKAFF. CDR3 coding DNA: TGTGCCTGGACAGGGACCGGGGAAGGCCCCAAAGCTTTCTTT.